This TCR beta chain originates from a study of cytomegalovirus exposure and HLA in healthy donors. At the level of the study: The approximately 120 validation repertoires and the approximately 640 first-cohort repertoires shared a platform, a later analysis reported.

Sequencing used immunoSEQ multiplex PCR; TCRdb keeps in-frame clones, though not all of them. The table lists 120,000 or so clones, 89% of them singletons. Looked up from germline, CDR1 is SGHAT and CDR2 is FQNNGV. V lost 5 bases and J lost 4, with 14 bases in between. The CDR3 consists of 15 residues. V is TRBV11-2 and J is TRBJ2-2, with a tentative D call TRBD1 (7 bases). This receptor was obtained from a woman aged 18-35 years in good health and CMV-seronegative. Input material: PBMCs. This chain's CDR3 is CASSTRQGLTGELFF. The CDR3, as DNA: TGTGCCAGCAGCACCCGACAGGGACTCACCGGGGAGCTGTTTTTT.